This TCR beta chain originates from a study of T cell responses to AZD1222 COVID-19 vaccine (dated by TCRdb to about 2021). Concerning the study at large: TCR sequencing covered 233 trial participants: roughly 200 given two doses of AZD1222 and around 25 given two doses of MenACWY control vaccine. Trial participants were enrolled by age into 18-55, 56-69 and 70-plus year subgroups, with approximately 160, 26 and 62 TCR-sequenced participants respectively. What the work shows at the level of the full study, not this receptor alone: In the small 56-69-year group, the increase in depth fell short of significance, most likely because of low power. Most participants were white British and females outnumbered males, and the authors suggested that clonal diversity may have been underestimated. After two AZD1222 doses, both the breadth and the depth of spike-specific TCRs were significantly higher than at day 0 and than in MenACWY recipients. Vaccine-associated CD4 TCRs spanned the whole spike protein, with dominant responses in regions 160-218 and 743-854. No day 14 peak-response samples were available, so repertoires were characterized only after the peak T cell response. Only five or six AZD1222 recipients were SARS-CoV-2 seropositive at baseline, limiting conclusions about previously exposed vaccinees. Reportedly, almost half of the unique spike-specific TCRs recognized epitopes lying outside the regions that are mutated in the B.1.351 and B.1.1.7 variants.

Reading the label with the study, this specimen's time point is: about 28 days (+/-7) after the second vaccine dose. AZD1222 recipients with second doses at about 4 weeks or about 12 weeks were pooled, because spike-specific TCR depth and breadth did not differ between schedules. The vaccinee samples were drawn from two UK trials, COV001 and COV002, one of which was a single-blind randomized controlled phase 2/3 trial testing AZD1222 (ChAdOx1 nCoV-19) in healthy adults. Trial participant PBMC samples were collected at day 0 and day 28 after the second dose for TCRbeta chain sequencing. The CDR3 regions of human TCRbeta chains were subjected to immunosequencing. On the authors' methods: Repertoire TCRs were matched against a reference library of SARS-CoV-2-specific TCRs generated with the MIRA antigen-specificity platform. Breadth was defined as the fraction of unique TCRs that were SARS-CoV-2-associated. Depth was defined as the fraction of total T cells that were SARS-CoV-2-associated. Using the MIRA data, each spike-specific TCR was assigned both to the spike region to which the TCR was reactive and to a CD4 or CD8 class. Log10-transformed breadth and depth values were compared by one-way ANOVA with Sidak's multiple comparisons tests. TCRdb holds this immuneACCESS table with in-frame rearrangements only. Some clones are missing; in checked studies, unresolved V genes explain under half, and the rest has no known cause. That table gives V, J and clone size, and the DNA gave D and trimming. This sample has around 150,000 clones in its table, and roughly 90% of those were observed once. The top ten hold around 4.4% of the sample.

A word on this clone: Its target antigen remains unknown. No much larger clonotype is one base removed from it; base qualities were not supplied.

The germline V gene supplies CDR1 MNHEY and CDR2 SVGAGI. Trimming leaves V shorter by 5 bases and J shorter by 2 bases, with the junction holding 6 bases beyond the gene matches. Measured from the cysteine to the phenylalanine, the CDR3 is 15 residues long. The DNA shown is the 45-base CDR3, in frame from base 1. This sequence uses TRBV6-5 and TRBJ2-5, with 9 junctional bases fitting TRBD1. Specimen: peripheral blood, collected 28 days after the second AZD1222 dose. The TCR comes from an adult who received the AZD1222 COVID-19 vaccine. The CDR3: CASSLDRGLQETQYF. The nucleotide sequence is given as TGTGCCAGCAGTCTCGACAGGGGGTTACAAGAGACCCAGTACTTC.